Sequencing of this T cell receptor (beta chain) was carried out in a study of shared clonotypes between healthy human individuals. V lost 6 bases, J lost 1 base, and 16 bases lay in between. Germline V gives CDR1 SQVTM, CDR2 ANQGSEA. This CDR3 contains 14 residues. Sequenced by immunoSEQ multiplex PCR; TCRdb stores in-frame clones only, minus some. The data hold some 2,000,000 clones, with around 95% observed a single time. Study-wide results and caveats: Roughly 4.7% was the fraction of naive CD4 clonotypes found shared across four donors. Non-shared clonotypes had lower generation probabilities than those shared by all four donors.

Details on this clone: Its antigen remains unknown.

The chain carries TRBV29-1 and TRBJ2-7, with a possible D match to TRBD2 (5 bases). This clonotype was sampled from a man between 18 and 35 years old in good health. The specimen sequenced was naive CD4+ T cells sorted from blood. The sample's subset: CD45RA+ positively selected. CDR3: CSVAKEGVSYEQYF. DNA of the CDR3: TGCAGCGTCGCCAAAGAGGGCGTTTCCTACGAGCAGTACTTC.